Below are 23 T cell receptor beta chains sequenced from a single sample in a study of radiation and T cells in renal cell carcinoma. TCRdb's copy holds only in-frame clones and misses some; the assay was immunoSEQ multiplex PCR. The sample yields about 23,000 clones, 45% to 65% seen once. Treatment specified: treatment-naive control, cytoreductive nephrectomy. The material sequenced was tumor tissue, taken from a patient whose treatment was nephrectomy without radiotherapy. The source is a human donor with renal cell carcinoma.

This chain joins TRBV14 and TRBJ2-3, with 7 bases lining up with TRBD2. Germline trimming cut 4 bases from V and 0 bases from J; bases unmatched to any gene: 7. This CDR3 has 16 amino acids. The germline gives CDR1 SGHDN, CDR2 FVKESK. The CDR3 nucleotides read TGTGCCAGCAGCCCCCCGGGGGGACGAAGCACAGATACGCAGTATTTT. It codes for CASSPPGGRSTDTQYF.

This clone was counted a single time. This CDR3 reads CASSYAGRSYEQYF. The CDR3 DNA reads as TGTGCCAGTAGTTACGCAGGGCGCTCCTACGAGCAGTACTTC. The chain combines TRBV19 with TRBJ2-7, with D possibly matching TRBD1 (5 bases). This CDR3 is built from 14 residues. Trimming removed 5 bases at V and 0 bases at J, with 11 bases between. Per germline, CDR1 LNHDA and CDR2 SQIVND (reference sequence).

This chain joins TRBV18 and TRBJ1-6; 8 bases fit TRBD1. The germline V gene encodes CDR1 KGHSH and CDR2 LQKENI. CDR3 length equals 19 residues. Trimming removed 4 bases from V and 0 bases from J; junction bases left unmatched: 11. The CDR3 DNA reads TGTGCCAGCTCACTCAGGGCAGGGGGCTTGAGCTCCTATAATTCACCCCTCCACTTT. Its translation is CASSLRAGGLSSYNSPLHF.

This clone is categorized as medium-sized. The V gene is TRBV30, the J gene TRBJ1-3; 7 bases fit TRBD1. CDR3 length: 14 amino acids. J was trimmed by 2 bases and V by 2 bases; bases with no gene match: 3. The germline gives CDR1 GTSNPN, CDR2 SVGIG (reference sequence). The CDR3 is CAWSRQGAGNTIYF. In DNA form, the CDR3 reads TGTGCCTGGAGTCGCCAGGGGGCTGGAAACACCATATATTTT.

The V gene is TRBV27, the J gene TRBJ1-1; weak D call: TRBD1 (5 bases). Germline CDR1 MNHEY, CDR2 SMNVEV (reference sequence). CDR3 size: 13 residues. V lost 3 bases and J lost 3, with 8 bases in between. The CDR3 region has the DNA TGTGCCAGCAGTTTGGGGGGACACACTGAAGCTTTCTTT. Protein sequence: CASSLGGHTEAFF.

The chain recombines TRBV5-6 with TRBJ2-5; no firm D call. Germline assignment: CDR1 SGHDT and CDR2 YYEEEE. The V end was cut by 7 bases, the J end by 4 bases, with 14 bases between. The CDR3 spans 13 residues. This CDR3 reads CASRYGSTETQYF. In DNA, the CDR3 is TGTGCCAGCCGATACGGGTCCACAGAGACCCAGTACTTC.

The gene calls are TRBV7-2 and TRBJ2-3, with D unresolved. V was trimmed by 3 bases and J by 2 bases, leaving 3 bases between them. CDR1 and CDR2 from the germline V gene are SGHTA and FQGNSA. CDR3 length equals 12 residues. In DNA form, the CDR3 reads TGTGCCAGCAGCTTCAACACAGATACGCAGTATTTT. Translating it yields CASSFNTDTQYF.

CDR3 residues: CASSLLRGGSPLHF. The CDR3 DNA follows: TGTGCCAGCAGTCTACTCAGGGGTGGTTCACCCCTCCACTTT. The rearrangement links TRBV6-5 to TRBJ1-6; D is possibly TRBD1 (6 bases). The CDR3 is 14 residues long. Per the germline V gene, CDR1 is MNHEY and CDR2 is SVGAGI. V lost 5 bases and J lost 9, with 14 bases in between.

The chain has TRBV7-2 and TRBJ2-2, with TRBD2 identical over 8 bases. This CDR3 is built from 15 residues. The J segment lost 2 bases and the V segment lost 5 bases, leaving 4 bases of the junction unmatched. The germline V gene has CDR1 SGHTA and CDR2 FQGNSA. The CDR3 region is CASSGSGTNTGELFF. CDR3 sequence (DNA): TGTGCCAGCAGCGGTAGCGGGACCAACACCGGGGAGCTGTTTTTT. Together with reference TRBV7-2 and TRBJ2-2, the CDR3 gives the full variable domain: GAGVSQSPSNKVTEKGKDVELRCDPISGHTALYWYRQSLGQGLEFLIYFQGNSAPDKSGLPSDRFSAERTGGSVSTLTIQRTQQEDSAVYLCASSGSGTNTGELFFGEGSRLTVL.

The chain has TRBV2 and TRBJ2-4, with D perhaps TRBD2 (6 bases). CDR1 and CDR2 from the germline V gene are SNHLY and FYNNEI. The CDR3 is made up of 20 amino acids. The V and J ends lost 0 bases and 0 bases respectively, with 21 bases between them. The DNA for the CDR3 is TGTGCCAGCAGTGAAGCGCTTCATGCGGCGGGGAATCTAGCCAAAAACATTCAGTACTTC. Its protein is CASSEALHAAGNLAKNIQYF.

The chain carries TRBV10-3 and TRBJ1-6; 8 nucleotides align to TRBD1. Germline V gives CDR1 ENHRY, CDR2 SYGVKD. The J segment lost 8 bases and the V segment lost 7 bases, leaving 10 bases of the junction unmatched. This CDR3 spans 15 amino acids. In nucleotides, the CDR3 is TGTGCCATCACTGCGACAGGGGCTGGGGATTCACCCCTCCACTTT. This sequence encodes CAITATGAGDSPLHF.

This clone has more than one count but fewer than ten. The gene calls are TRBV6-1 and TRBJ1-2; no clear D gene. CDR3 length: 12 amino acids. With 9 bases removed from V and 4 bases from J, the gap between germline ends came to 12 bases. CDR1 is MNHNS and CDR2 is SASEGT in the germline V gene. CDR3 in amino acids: CASREGIYGYTF. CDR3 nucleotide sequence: TGTGCCAGTCGTGAGGGCATCTATGGCTACACCTTC.

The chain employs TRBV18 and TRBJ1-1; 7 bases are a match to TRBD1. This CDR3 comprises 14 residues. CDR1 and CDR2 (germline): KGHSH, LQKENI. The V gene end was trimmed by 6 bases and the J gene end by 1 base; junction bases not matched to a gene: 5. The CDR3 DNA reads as TGTGCCAGCTCCGAGGGACAGAGGAACACTGAAGCTTTCTTT. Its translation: CASSEGQRNTEAFF.

CDR3 sequence: CASSRGTGRAQPQHF. As DNA, the CDR3 is TGTGCCAGCAGCAGGGGGACAGGGAGGGCTCAGCCCCAGCATTTT. The chain joins TRBV5-6 to TRBJ1-5, with 9 nucleotides matching TRBD1. Per germline, CDR1 SGHDT and CDR2 YYEEEE. Unmatched junction bases numbered 8, after V lost 4 bases and J lost 6 bases. The CDR3 sequence is 15 residues long.

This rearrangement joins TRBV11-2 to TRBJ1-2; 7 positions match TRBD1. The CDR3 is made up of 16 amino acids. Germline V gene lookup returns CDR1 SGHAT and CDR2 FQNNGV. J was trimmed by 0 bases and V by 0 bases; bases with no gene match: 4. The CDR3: CASSLDPGTANYGYTF. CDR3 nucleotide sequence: TGTGCCAGCAGCTTAGATCCCGGGACAGCTAACTATGGCTACACCTTC. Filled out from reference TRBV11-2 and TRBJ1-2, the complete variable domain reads EAGVAQSPRYKIIEKRQSVAFWCNPISGHATLYWYQQILGQGPKLLIQFQNNGVVDDSQLPKDRFSAERLKGVDSTLKIQPAKLEDSAVYLCASSLDPGTANYGYTFGSGTRLTVV.

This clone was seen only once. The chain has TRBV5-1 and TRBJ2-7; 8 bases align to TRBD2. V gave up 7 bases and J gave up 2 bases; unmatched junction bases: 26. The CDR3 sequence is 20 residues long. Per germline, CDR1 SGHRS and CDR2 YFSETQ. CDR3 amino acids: CASRTWGGMTGAGVAYEQYF. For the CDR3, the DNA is TGCGCCAGCCGTACCTGGGGCGGTATGACGGGAGCGGGGGTCGCCTACGAGCAGTACTTC.

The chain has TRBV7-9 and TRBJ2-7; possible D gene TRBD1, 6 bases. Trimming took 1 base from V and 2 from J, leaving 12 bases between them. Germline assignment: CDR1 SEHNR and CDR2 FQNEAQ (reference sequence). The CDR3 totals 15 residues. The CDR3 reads CASSLGPRGPYEQYF. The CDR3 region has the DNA TGTGCCAGCAGCTTAGGTCCCAGGGGACCCTACGAGCAGTACTTC.

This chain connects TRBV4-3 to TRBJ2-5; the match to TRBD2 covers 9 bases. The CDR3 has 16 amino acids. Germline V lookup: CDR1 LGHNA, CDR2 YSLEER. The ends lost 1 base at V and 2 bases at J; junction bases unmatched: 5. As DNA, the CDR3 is TGCGCCAGCAGCCAAGGGCTGGCGGGGGGGCAAGAGACCCAGTACTTC. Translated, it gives CASSQGLAGGQETQYF.

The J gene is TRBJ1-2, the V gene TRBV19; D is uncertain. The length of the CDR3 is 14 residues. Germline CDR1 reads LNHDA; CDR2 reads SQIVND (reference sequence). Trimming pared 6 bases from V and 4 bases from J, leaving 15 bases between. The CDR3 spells CASSRPSLGYGYTF. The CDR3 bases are TGTGCCAGTAGCCGTCCTTCCTTGGGCTATGGCTACACCTTC.

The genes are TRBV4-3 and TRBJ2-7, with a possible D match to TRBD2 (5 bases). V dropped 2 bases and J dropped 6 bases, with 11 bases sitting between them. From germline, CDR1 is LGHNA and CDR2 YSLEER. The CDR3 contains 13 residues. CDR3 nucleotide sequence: TGCGCCAGCAGCCAACCGGGGAAGGGCGAGCAGTACTTC. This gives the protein CASSQPGKGEQYF.

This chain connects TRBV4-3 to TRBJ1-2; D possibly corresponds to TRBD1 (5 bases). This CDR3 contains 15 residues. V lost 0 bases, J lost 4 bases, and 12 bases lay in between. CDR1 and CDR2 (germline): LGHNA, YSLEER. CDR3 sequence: CASSQEIGEGYGYTF. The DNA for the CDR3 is TGCGCCAGCAGCCAAGAGATAGGGGAAGGCTATGGCTACACCTTC.

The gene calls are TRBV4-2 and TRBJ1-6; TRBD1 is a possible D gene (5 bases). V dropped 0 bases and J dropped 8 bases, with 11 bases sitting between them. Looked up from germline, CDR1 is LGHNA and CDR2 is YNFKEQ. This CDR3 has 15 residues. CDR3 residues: CASSQDTGTYSPLHF. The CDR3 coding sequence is TGTGCCAGCAGCCAAGACACGGGGACCTATTCACCCCTCCACTTT.

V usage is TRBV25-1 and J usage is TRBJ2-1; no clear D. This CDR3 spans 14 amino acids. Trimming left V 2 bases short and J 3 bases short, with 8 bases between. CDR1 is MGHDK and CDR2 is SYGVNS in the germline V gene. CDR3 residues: CASSEEASYNEQFF. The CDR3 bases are TGTGCCAGCAGTGAAGAGGCTAGCTACAATGAGCAGTTCTTC.